The TCR beta chain under discussion was sequenced for a study of blood T cell repertoires in COVID-19. Assay: immunoSEQ multiplex PCR; the TCRdb copy retains only in-frame clones and omits some. Here the sample spans some 200,000 clones, around 86% being singletons. The CDR3 runs to 16 residues. CDR1 SGHTA and CDR2 FQGTGA come from the germline V gene. The V and J ends lost 5 bases and 4 bases respectively, with 17 bases between them. The rearrangement links TRBV7-3 to TRBJ2-2; possible D gene TRBD1, 6 bases. Source material: PBMCs or T cells enriched from blood (not recorded which). The sequence derives from a man younger than 40 in a cohort exposed to, infected with or recovered from COVID-19 (not recorded which). This chain's CDR3 is CASSPFVGGVTGELFF. Written as DNA, the CDR3 is TGTGCCAGCAGCCCCTTCGTTGGGGGCGTCACCGGGGAGCTGTTTTTT.